The clone carrying this T cell receptor (beta chain) has a count of ten or more. The antigen is not known. Using quantitative 5'-RACE with molecular barcodes, the authors made TCR beta libraries. TCRdb reprocessed the 5' RACE reads via MiXCR and lists one record per CDR3 protein. The data contain some 700,000 distinct CDR3 sequences, under 20% of them singletons. This record comes from a study of CD8 T cells in ankylosing spondylitis. Study outcomes and limitations: Typical of ankylosing spondylitis blood, it appeared, was a TCR beta motif of several highly homologous variants. Reported data indicate significant enrichment of disease-linked clones within matched ankylosing spondylitis synovial fluid. Clones linked to disease, bearing a CD8+ phenotype, were relatively rare in peripheral blood.

Trimming at V came to 4 bases and at J to 2 bases, leaving 10 bases not matched to a gene. Germline lookup yields CDR1 SGHRS and CDR2 YFSETQ. CDR3 length equals 17 residues. The source material was blood, either unsorted or a sorted T cell fraction (not recorded which). The chain has TRBV5-1 and TRBJ2-2, with 8 positions matching TRBD1. This TCR was sampled from a male donor with ankylosing spondylitis. The CDR3 loop is CASSPTGQGTNTGELFF. The CDR3 bases are TGCGCCAGCAGCCCCACCGGACAGGGTACTAACACCGGGGAGCTGTTTTTT.